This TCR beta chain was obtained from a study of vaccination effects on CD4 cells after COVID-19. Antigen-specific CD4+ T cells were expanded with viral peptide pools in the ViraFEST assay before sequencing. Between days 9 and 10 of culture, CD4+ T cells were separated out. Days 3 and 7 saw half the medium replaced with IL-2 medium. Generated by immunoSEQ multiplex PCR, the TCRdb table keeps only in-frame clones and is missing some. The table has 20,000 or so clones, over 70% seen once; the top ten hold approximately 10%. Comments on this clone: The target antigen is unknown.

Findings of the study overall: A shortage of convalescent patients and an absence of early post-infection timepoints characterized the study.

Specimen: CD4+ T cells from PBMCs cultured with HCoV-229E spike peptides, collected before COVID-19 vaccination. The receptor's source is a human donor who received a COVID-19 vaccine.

The CDR3 coding sequence is TGCAGCGGTAGAGAGAATGAGCAGTTCTTC. This encodes CSGRENEQFF. The chain has TRBV29-1 and TRBJ2-1; D not resolved. Germline loops: CDR1 SQVTM, CDR2 ANQGSEA. This CDR3 region has 10 residues. V lost 7 bases and J lost 7, with 8 bases in between.